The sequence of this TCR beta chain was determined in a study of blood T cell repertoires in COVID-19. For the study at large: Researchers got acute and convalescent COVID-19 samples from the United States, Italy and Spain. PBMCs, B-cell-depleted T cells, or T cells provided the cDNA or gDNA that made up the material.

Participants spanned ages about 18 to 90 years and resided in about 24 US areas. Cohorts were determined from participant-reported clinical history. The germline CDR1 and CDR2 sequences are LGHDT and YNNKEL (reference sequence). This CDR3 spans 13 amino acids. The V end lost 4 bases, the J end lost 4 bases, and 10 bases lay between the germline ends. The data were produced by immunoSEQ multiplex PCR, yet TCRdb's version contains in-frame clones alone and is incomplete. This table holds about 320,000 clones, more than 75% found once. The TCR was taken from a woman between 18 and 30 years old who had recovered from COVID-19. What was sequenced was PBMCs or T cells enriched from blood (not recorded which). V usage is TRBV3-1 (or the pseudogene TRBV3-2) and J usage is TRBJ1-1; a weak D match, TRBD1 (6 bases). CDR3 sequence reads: CASSRGGGTEAFF. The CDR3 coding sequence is TGTGCCAGCAGCCGGGGAGGGGGCACTGAAGCTTTCTTT.